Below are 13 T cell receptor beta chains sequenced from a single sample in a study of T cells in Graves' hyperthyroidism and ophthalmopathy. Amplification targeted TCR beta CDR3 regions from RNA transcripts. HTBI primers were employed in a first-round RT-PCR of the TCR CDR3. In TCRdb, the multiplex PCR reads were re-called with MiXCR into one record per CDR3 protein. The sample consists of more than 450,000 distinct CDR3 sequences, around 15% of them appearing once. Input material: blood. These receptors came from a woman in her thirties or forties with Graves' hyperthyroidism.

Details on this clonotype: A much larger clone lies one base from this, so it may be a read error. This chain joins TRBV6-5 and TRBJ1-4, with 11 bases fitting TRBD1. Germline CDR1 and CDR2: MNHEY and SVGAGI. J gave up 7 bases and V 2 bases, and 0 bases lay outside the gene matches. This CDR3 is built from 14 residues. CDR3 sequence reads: CASSYGTGGEKLFF. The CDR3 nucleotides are TGTGCCAGCAGTTACGGGACAGGGGGTGAAAAACTGTTTTTT.

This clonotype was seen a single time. CDR3 sequence: CSAGGGETQYF. CDR3 nucleotide sequence: TGCAGTGCTGGAGGGGGGGAGACCCAGTACTTC. The rearrangement uses TRBV20-1 and TRBJ2-5, with D tentatively TRBD1 or TRBD2 (6 bases each). The CDR3 spans 11 residues. The germline V gene encodes CDR1 DFQATT and CDR2 SNEGSKA (reference sequence). V was pared by 5 bases and J by 5 bases, with 9 bases between.

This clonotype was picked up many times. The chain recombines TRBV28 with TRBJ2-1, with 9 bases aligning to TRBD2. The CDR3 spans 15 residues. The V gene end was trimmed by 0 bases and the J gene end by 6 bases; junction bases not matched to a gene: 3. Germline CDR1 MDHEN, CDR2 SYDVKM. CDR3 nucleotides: TGTGCCAGCAGTTTATGGCTAGCGGGAATCAATGAGCAGTTCTTC. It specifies CASSLWLAGINEQFF.

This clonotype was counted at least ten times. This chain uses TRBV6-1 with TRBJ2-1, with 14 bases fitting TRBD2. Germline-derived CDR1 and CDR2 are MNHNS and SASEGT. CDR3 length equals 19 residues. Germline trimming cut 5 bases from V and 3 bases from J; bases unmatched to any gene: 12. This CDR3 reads CASSPRPGTSGRGYNEQFF. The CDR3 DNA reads TGTGCCAGCAGTCCACGTCCCGGGACTAGCGGGAGAGGCTACAATGAGCAGTTCTTC.

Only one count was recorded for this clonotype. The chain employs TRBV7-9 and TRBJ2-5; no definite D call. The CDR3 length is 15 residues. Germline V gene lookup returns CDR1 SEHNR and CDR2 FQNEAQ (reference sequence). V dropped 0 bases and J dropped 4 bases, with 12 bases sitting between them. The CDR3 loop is CASSLARGNTETQYF. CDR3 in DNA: TGTGCCAGCAGCTTAGCGCGAGGAAATACAGAGACCCAGTACTTC.

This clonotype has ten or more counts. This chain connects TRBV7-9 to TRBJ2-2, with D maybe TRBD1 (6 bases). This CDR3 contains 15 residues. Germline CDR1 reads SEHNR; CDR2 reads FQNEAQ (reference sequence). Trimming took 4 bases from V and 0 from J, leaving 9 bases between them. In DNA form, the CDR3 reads TGTGCCAGCAGCTCCGGGACATCGAACACCGGGGAGCTGTTTTTT. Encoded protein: CASSSGTSNTGELFF.

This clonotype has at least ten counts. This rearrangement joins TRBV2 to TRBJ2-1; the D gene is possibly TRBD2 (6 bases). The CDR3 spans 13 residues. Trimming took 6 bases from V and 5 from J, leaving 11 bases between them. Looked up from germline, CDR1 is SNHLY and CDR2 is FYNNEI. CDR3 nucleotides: TGTGCCAGCAGCGTGTGGGGGGACAATGAGCAGTTCTTC. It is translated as CASSVWGDNEQFF. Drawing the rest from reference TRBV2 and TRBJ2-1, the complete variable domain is EPEVTQTPSHQVTQMGQEVILRCVPISNHLYFYWYRQILGQKVEFLVSFYNNEISEKSEIFDDQFSVERPDGSNFTLKIRSTKLEDSAMYFCASSVWGDNEQFFGPGTRLTVL.

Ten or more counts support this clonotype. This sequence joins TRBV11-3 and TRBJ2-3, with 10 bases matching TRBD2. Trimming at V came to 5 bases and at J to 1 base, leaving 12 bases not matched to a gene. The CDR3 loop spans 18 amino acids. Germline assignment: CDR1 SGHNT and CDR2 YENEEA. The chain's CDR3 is CASSRLAGVGYGTDTQYF. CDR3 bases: TGTGCCAGCAGCCGCCTAGCGGGAGTCGGGTATGGCACAGATACGCAGTATTTT.

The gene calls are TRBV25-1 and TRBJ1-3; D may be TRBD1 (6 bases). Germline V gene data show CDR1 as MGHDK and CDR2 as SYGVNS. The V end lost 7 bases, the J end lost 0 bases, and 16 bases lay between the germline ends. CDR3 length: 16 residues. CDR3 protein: CASTPGTLGSGNTIYF. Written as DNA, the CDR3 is TGTGCCAGCACCCCCGGGACACTGGGCTCTGGAAACACCATATATTTT. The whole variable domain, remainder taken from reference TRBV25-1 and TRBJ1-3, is EADIYQTPRYLVIGTGKKITLECSQTMGHDKMYWYQQDPGMELHLIHYSYGVNSTEKGDLSSESTVSRIRTEHFPLTLESARPSHTSQYLCASTPGTLGSGNTIYFGEGSWLTVV.

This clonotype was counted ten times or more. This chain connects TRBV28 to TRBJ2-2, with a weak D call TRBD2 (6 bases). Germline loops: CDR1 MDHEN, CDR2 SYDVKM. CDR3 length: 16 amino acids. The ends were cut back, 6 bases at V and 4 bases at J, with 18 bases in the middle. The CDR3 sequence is CASRNTRDSLTGELFF. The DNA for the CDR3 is TGTGCCAGCAGAAACACCCGGGACTCACTCACCGGGGAGCTGTTTTTT.

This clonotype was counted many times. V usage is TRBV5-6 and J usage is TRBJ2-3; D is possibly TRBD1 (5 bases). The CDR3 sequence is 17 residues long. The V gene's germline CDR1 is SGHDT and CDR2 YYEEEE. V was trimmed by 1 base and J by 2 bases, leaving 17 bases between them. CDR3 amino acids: CASSLPGYSSDTDTQYF. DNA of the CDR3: TGTGCCAGCAGCTTGCCAGGGTACTCGTCCGACACAGATACGCAGTATTTT.

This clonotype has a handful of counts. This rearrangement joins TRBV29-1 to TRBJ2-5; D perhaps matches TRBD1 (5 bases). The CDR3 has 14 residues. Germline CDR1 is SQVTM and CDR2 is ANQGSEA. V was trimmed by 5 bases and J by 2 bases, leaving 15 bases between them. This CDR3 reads CSVLVPGQQETQYF. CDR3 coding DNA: TGCAGCGTTTTAGTCCCCGGACAACAAGAGACCCAGTACTTC.

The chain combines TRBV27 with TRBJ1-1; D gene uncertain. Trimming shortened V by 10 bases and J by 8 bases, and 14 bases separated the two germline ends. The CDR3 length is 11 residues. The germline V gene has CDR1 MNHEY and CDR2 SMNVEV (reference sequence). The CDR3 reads CATLDAREAFF. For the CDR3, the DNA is TGTGCCACCCTGGACGCGAGGGAAGCTTTCTTT.